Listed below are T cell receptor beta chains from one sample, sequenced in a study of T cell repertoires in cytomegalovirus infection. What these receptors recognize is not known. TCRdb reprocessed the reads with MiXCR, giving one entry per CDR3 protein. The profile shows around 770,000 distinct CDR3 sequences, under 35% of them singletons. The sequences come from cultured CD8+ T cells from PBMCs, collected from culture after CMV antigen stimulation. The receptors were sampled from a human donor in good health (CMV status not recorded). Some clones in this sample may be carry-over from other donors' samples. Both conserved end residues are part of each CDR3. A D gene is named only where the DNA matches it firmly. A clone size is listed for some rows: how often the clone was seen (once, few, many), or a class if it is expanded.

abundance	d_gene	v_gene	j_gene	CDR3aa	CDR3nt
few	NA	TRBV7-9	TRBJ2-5	CASSSYGVEETQYF	TGTGCCAGCAGCTCTTACGGGGTAGAAGAGACCCAGTACTTC
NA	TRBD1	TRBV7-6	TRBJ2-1	CASSLGVGGRLDEQFF	TGTGCTAGCAGCTTAGGAGTAGGGGGCAGGTTGGATGAGCAGTTCTTC
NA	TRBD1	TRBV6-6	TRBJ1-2	CASSYLPRDRGDGYTF	TGTGCCAGCAGTTATCTCCCCCGGGACAGGGGGGATGGCTACACCTTC
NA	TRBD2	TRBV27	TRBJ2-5	CASSLRLAEVQETQYF	TGTGCCAGCAGTTTGCGTCTAGCGGAGGTCCAAGAGACCCAGTACTTC
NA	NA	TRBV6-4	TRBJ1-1	CASSDSSVGLDTEAFF	TGTGCCAGCAGTGACTCAAGCGTGGGTTTGGACACTGAAGCTTTCTTT
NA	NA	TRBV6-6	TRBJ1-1	CASSSMGVPVNTEAFF	TGTGCCAGCAGTTCTATGGGAGTCCCTGTGAACACTGAAGCTTTCTTT
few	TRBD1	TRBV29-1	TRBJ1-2	CSVESPQGGHYGYTF	TGCAGCGTTGAAAGCCCGCAGGGGGGTCACTATGGCTACACCTTC
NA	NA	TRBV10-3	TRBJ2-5	CAISVQGLETQYF	TGTGCCATCAGTGTCCAGGGGCTAGAGACCCAGTACTTC
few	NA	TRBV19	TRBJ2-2	CASSVRGRTGELFF	TGTGCCAGTAGTGTCCGGGGGCGGACCGGGGAGCTGTTTTTT
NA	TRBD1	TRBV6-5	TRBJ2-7	CASSYGQGTYEQYF	TGTGCCAGCAGTTACGGACAGGGAACCTACGAGCAGTACTTC
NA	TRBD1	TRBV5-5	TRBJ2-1	CASSIWTGWHEQFF	TGTGCCAGCAGCATATGGACAGGCTGGCATGAGCAGTTCTTC
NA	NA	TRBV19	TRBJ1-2	CASSGSRTAGYTF	TGTGCCAGTAGTGGCTCGCGGACGGCAGGCTACACCTTC
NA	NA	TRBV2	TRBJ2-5	CARIPQGQETQYF	TGTGCCAGAATACCACAGGGTCAAGAGACCCAGTACTTC
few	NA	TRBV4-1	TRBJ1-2	CASSQAGDPAISGYTF	TGCGCCAGCAGCCAGGCAGGGGATCCGGCCATCTCTGGCTACACCTTC
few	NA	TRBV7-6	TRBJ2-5	CASSLAEERRPQYF	TGTGCCAGCAGCTTAGCAGAGGAGCGGAGACCCCAGTACTTC
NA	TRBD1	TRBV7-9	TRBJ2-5	CASSFLTGARETQYF	TGTGCCAGCAGCTTCCTAACAGGGGCGAGGGAGACCCAGTACTTC
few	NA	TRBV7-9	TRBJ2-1	CASSNRQISSYNEQFF	TGTGCCAGCAGCAACCGACAGATTAGCTCCTACAATGAGCAGTTCTTC
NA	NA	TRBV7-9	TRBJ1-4	CASSAPGPTNEKLFF	TGTGCCAGCAGCGCTCCGGGTCCAACTAATGAAAAACTGTTTTTT
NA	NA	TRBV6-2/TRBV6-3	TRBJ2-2	CASSYPPVPDLNTGELFF	TGTGCCAGCAGTTACCCGCCGGTACCCGATCTGAACACCGGGGAGCTGTTTTTT
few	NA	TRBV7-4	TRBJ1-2	CASSGWDLDTNWGYTF	TGTGCCAGCAGCGGATGGGACTTGGATACTAATTGGGGCTACACCTTC
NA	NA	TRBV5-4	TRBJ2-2	CASSFSSGELFF	TGTGCCAGCAGCTTTTCGTCCGGGGAGCTGTTTTTT
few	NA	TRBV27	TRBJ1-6	CASGPQGNNSPLHF	TGTGCCAGCGGCCCACAGGGAAATAATTCACCCCTCCACTTT
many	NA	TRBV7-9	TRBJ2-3	CASSPYPDTQYF	TGTGCCAGCAGCCCTTACCCAGATACGCAGTATTTT
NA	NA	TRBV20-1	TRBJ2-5	CSARDLGPQETQYF	TGCAGTGCCCGGGACCTAGGGCCCCAAGAGACCCAGTACTTC
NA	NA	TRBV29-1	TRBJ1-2	CSVETTEVYGYTF	TGCAGCGTTGAGACCACAGAGGTCTATGGCTACACCTTC
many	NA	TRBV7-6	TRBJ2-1	CASSLAGGPSEQFF	TGTGCCAGCAGCTTAGCGGGGGGGCCCAGTGAGCAGTTCTTC
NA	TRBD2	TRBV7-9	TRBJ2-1	CASSHDFYGAGDLGEQFF	TGTGCCAGCAGCCACGATTTCTATGGAGCGGGGGACCTTGGTGAGCAGTTCTTC
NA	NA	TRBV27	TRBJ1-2	CASSLLGDGWGESYGYTF	TGTGCCAGCAGTTTATTGGGTGATGGGTGGGGAGAAAGTTATGGCTACACCTTC
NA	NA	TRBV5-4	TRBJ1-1	CASSRGASTEAFF	TGTGCCAGCAGCAGGGGAGCGTCCACTGAAGCTTTCTTT
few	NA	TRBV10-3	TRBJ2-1	CATQTGDSSYNEQFF	TGTGCCACCCAGACAGGCGACAGTTCCTACAATGAGCAGTTCTTC
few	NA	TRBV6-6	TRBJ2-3	CASSAVGDLSTDTQYF	TGTGCCAGCAGCGCCGTAGGGGATTTGAGCACAGATACGCAGTATTTT
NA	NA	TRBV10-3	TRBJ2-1	CASEGADTYNEQFF	TGTGCCAGCGAGGGAGCAGATACCTACAATGAGCAGTTCTTC
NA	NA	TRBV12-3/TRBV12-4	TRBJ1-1	CASSSSWGTEAFF	TGTGCCAGCAGTTCGAGCTGGGGCACTGAAGCTTTCTTT
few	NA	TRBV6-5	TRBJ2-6	CASSTTGTASGGANVLTF	TGTGCCAGCAGTACGACCGGGACGGCTTCTGGTGGGGCCAACGTCCTGACTTTC
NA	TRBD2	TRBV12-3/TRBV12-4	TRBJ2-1	CASSKGTSGGMDEQFF	TGTGCCAGCAGCAAGGGGACTAGCGGGGGGATGGATGAGCAGTTCTTC
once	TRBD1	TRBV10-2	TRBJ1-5	CASSGPDRGSNQPQHF	TGCGCCAGCAGTGGTCCCGACAGGGGGAGCAATCAGCCCCAGCATTTT